This TCR beta chain derives from a study of blood T cells in healthy people across ages. Overall study results and limits: Expanded clonotype changes were possibly confounded by unknown donor CMV status.

The ends were cut back, 3 bases at V and 9 bases at J, with 12 bases in the middle. Germline assignment: CDR1 DFQATT and CDR2 SNEGSKA (reference sequence). This CDR3 spans 13 amino acids. Every sample gave at least 5 micrograms of total RNA when it was extracted. This clonotype has only a few counts. Its antigen remains unknown. The use of a sample-barcoded 5' primer and a J-beta primer mix characterized a second PCR of about 7 to 12 cycles. One entry per CDR3 protein results from TCRdb running MiXCR on the 5' RACE reads. The sample holds 750,000 to 1,000,000 distinct CDR3 sequences; roughly 29% are singletons and the top ten take roughly a tenth. This sample was shared with a second study, whose subject was T cells of mothers and their children. That report adds: Amplification in the second PCR used the M1S primer, which added sample barcodes and 2-4 random nucleotides. Mother-child pairs who were related displayed a slightly higher overlap than unrelated pairs, a difference that was non-significant.

The origin of this receptor is a woman aged 40 to 50 in good health. Sequenced: blood. The rearrangement joins TRBV20-1 to TRBJ1-6; a possible D gene is TRBD1 (6 bases). The CDR3, as DNA: TGCAGTGCTAGTTCGGGGGCCGGTTCACCCCTCCACTTT. Translated: CSASSGAGSPLHF.